These T cell receptor beta chains were read from a single sample in a study of T-cell reconstitution after alpha-beta-depleted transplantation in children. MiXCR was run by TCRdb on the PCR reads, yielding one entry per CDR3 protein. The sample has about 230,000 distinct CDR3 sequences; roughly a tenth are singletons. The sequences come from PBMCs from the stem cell graft donor, collected from the stem cell graft. The source is a human donor who donated a stem cell graft to a child with SCID. Both conserved end residues are part of each CDR3. The order of the fields is D gene, J gene, V gene, clone size, CDR3 protein, CDR3 DNA. The D gene is left open where the match is weak. Clone sizes are given selectively: once, few, many, or a class where the clone is expanded.

- TRBJ1-1 TRBV7-8 many CASSLAYRELNTEAFF TGTGCCAGCAGCCTCGCCTACAGGGAATTGAACACTGAAGCTTTCTTT
- TRBJ2-2 TRBV20-1 many CSAGGLGELFF TGCAGTGCAGGGGGGCTCGGGGAGCTGTTTTTT
- TRBJ1-4 TRBV21-1 many CASSKRGKGRNEKLFF TGTGCCAGCAGCAAAAGGGGCAAGGGACGGAACGAAAAACTGTTTTTT
- TRBJ1-2 TRBV9 many CASSSDKDEGYTF TGTGCCAGCAGCTCTGACAAGGACGAAGGCTACACCTTC
- TRBJ2-6 TRBV18 many CASSPARSGANVLTF TGTGCCAGCTCACCGGCTAGGTCTGGGGCCAACGTCCTGACTTTC
TRBD1 TRBJ2-7 TRBV7-2 many CASSSQTGLGYEQYF TGTGCCAGCAGCTCACAGACAGGGTTAGGGTACGAGCAGTACTTC
TRBD1 TRBJ2-3 TRBV10-3 many CAISGRPGQGTSQSTDTQYF TGTGCCATCAGTGGAAGGCCGGGACAGGGGACTTCGCAAAGCACAGATACGCAGTATTTT
- TRBJ2-7 TRBV6-1 many CASRRGASSYEQYF TGTGCCAGCAGGCGCGGGGCCAGCTCCTACGAGCAGTACTTC
- TRBJ1-1 TRBV6-4 many CASRGAVNTEAFF TGTGCCAGCAGGGGGGCGGTGAACACTGAAGCTTTCTTT
TRBD2 TRBJ2-1 TRBV20-1 - CCVTRDGGGAVYNEQFF TGCTGTGTAACCAGGGACGGCGGGGGGGCGGTCTACAATGAGCAGTTCTTC
- TRBJ2-2 TRBV28 few CASSFYREDTGELFF TGTGCCAGCAGTTTCTACAGGGAGGACACCGGGGAGCTGTTTTTT
- TRBJ2-5 TRBV12-3/TRBV12-4 many CASSFQERETQYF TGTGCCAGCAGTTTCCAAGAGAGGGAGACCCAGTACTTC
- TRBJ2-5 TRBV6-5 many CASSYSGLEQETQYF TGTGCCAGCAGTTACTCAGGACTGGAACAAGAGACCCAGTACTTC
- TRBJ2-2 TRBV5-1 few CASRHLKADTGELFF TGCGCCAGCCGTCATCTAAAGGCGGACACCGGGGAGCTGTTTTTT
- TRBJ2-3 TRBV27 many CASSSQGFAGDTQYF TGTGCCAGCAGTTCCCAGGGCTTTGCCGGAGATACGCAGTATTTT
- TRBJ2-1 TRBV2 few CASSEYEQFF TGTGCCAGCAGTGAATATGAGCAGTTCTTC
- TRBJ1-4 TRBV10-3 many CAISESPWIYEKLFF TGTGCCATCAGTGAGTCTCCTTGGATTTATGAAAAACTGTTTTTT
- TRBJ2-7 TRBV20-1 many CSALTQYRSTYEQYF TGCAGTGCCCTAACTCAATATCGATCGACCTACGAGCAGTACTTC
- TRBJ2-2 TRBV12-3/TRBV12-4 many CASTSNTGELFF TGTGCCAGCACCTCGAACACCGGGGAGCTGTTTTTT
- TRBJ1-2 TRBV5-1 few CASSESNYGYTF TGCGCCAGCAGCGAGAGTAACTATGGCTACACCTTC
- TRBJ1-5 TRBV3-1 many CASSQGPLNQGLGNQPQHF TGTGCCAGCAGCCAGGGCCCTTTAAACCAGGGGCTAGGGAATCAGCCCCAGCATTTT
TRBD1 TRBJ1-1 TRBV18 few CASSPPQGTDTEAFF TGTGCCAGCTCACCACCGCAAGGGACAGACACTGAAGCTTTCTTT
TRBD2 TRBJ2-3 TRBV3-1 many CASSLTTSARTDTQYF TGTGCCAGCAGCCTAACGACTAGCGCAAGGACAGATACGCAGTATTTT
- TRBJ2-7 TRBV11-1 many CASSLARGRWVQYF TGTGCCAGCAGCTTAGCCCGCGGCCGATGGGTGCAGTACTTC
TRBD1 TRBJ2-7 TRBV18 - CASSPQPPGQGYEQYF TGTGCCAGCTCACCTCAGCCCCCGGGACAGGGTTACGAGCAGTACTTC
- TRBJ2-7 TRBV5-1 many CASSLVGPGSFGNYEQYF TGCGCCAGCAGCTTGGTTGGGCCAGGCTCGTTCGGAAACTACGAGCAGTACTTC
- TRBJ2-4 TRBV3-1 many CASSQGQGHAKNIQYF TGTGCCAGCAGCCAAGGGCAGGGTCACGCCAAAAACATTCAGTACTTC
TRBD2 TRBJ2-3 TRBV20-1 many CSVIAGGTPPQYF TGCAGTGTAATAGCGGGGGGCACCCCCCCGCAGTATTTT
- TRBJ1-1 TRBV7-9 many CASSLVGGTTEAFF TGTGCCAGCAGCTTAGTAGGAGGGACCACTGAAGCTTTCTTT
TRBD1 TRBJ1-1 TRBV7-8 many CASSPTGTGGTEAFF TGTGCCAGCAGCCCAACAGGGACAGGGGGCACTGAAGCTTTCTTT
TRBD2 TRBJ2-5 TRBV5-1 many CASSLEPGTRETQYF TGCGCCAGCAGCTTGGAGCCAGGGACTAGAGAGACCCAGTACTTC
- TRBJ2-7 TRBV20-1 many CSARDHIGEQYF TGCAGTGCTAGAGATCACATAGGCGAGCAGTACTTC
TRBD2 TRBJ2-1 TRBV10-2 many CASRSLAGGFNEQFF TGCGCCAGCAGGTCTCTAGCGGGGGGGTTCAATGAGCAGTTCTTC
TRBD1 TRBJ1-5 TRBV20-1 few CSAGQGGNQPQHF TGCAGTGCTGGACAGGGTGGAAATCAGCCCCAGCATTTT
- TRBJ2-7 TRBV3-1 many CASSQAPTDAYEQYF TGTGCCAGCAGCCAAGCCCCGACAGACGCCTACGAGCAGTACTTC
TRBD1 TRBJ2-3 TRBV7-6 many CASSSSGTGGITQYF TGTGCCAGCAGCTCCTCCGGGACAGGGGGCATTACGCAGTATTTT
- TRBJ1-1 TRBV2 many CASSRQGRDTEAFF TGTGCCAGCAGCCGCCAGGGGCGAGACACTGAAGCTTTCTTT
TRBD2 TRBJ2-7 TRBV4-1 once CASSSWVSGGLEVYEQYF TGCGCCAGCAGCTCTTGGGTTAGCGGGGGGCTCGAGGTTTACGAGCAGTACTTC
TRBD1 TRBJ1-4 TRBV7-2 many CASSQYRGSANEKLFF TGTGCCAGCAGCCAGTACAGGGGTTCAGCTAATGAAAAACTGTTTTTT
TRBD1 TRBJ1-3 TRBV5-1 many CASSFLGQVSGNTIYF TGCGCCAGCAGCTTTCTCGGACAGGTCTCTGGAAACACCATATATTTT
TRBD2 TRBJ2-5 TRBV7-3 many CASSVQGLAGGKQETQYF TGTGCCAGCAGCGTACAGGGACTAGCGGGGGGCAAACAAGAGACCCAGTACTTC
- TRBJ2-3 TRBV5-1 few CASSRRDGSTDTQYF TGCGCCAGCAGCCGACGGGACGGTAGCACAGATACGCAGTATTTT
- TRBJ1-3 TRBV3-1 few CASSRTGSISTIYF TGTGCCAGCAGCCGAACCGGCTCCATAAGCACCATATATTTT
TRBD1 TRBJ2-6 TRBV20-1 many CSARRDRGGFGANVLTF TGCAGTGCTAGAAGGGACAGGGGTGGGTTTGGGGCCAACGTCCTGACTTTC
- TRBJ2-1 TRBV2 many CASREKYNEQFF TGTGCCAGCAGGGAGAAATACAATGAGCAGTTCTTC